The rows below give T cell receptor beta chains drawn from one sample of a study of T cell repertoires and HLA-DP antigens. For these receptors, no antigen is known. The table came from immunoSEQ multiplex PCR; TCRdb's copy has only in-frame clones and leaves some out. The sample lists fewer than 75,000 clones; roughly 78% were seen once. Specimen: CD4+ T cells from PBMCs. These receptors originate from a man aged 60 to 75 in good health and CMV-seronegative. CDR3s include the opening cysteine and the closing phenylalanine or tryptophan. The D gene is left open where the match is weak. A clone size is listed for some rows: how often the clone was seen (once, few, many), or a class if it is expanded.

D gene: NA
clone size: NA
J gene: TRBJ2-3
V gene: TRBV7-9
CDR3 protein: CASSVQSTDTQYF
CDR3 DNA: TGTGCCAGCAGCGTACAGAGCACAGATACGCAGTATTTT

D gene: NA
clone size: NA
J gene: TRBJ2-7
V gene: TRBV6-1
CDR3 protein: CASSALQWEQYF
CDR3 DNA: TGTGCCAGCAGTGCCCTCCAGTGGGAGCAGTACTTC

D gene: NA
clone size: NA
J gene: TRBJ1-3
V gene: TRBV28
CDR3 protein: CASSSTGTGNTIYF
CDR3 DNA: TGTGCCAGCAGTTCAACAGGGACTGGAAACACCATATATTTT

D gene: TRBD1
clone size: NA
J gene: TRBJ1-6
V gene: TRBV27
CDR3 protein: CASSPRQGTISPLHF
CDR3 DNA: TGTGCCAGCAGTCCCCGACAGGGGACTATTTCACCCCTCCACTTT

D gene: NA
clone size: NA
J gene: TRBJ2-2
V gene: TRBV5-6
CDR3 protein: CASSSLVANTGELFF
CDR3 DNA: TGTGCCAGCAGCTCCCTAGTCGCGAACACCGGGGAGCTGTTTTTT

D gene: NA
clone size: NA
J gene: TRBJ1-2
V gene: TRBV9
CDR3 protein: CASSVGGGIENYGYTF
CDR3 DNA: TGTGCCAGCAGCGTGGGAGGAGGGATTGAGAACTATGGCTACACCTTC

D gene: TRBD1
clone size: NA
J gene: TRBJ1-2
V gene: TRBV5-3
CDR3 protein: CASSPIPGQGYGYTF
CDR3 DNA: TGTGCCAGCAGCCCCATTCCGGGACAGGGCTATGGCTACACCTTC

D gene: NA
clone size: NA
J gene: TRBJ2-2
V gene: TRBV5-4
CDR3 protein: CASSLGLVGLHTGELFF
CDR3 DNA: TGTGCCAGCAGCTTGGGCCTAGTCGGGCTTCACACCGGGGAGCTGTTTTTT

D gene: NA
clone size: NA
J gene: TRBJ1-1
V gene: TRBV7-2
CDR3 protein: CASSLETLGRGGTEAFF
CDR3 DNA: TGTGCCAGCAGCTTAGAAACTTTGGGGAGGGGAGGCACTGAAGCTTTCTTT

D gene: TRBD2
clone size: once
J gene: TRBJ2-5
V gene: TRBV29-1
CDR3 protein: CSTRSGMYQETQYF
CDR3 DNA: TGCAGCACCAGAAGCGGGATGTACCAAGAGACCCAGTACTTC

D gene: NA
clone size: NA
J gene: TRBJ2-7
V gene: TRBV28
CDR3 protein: CASSDRDGTYEQYF
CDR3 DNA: TGTGCCAGCAGTGACCGGGACGGAACCTACGAGCAGTACTTC

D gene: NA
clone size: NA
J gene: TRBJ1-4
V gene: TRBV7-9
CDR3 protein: CASSLGGRSNEKLFF
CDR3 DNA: TGTGCCAGCAGCTTAGGGGGACGGAGTAATGAAAAACTGTTTTTT

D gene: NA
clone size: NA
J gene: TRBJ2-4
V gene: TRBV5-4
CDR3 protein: CASSPPGGQNIQYF
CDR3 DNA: TGTGCCAGCAGCCCCCCGGGGGGCCAAAACATTCAGTACTTC

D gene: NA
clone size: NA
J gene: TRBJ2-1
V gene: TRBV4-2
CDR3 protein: CASSQDQSQSSEQFF
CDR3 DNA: TGTGCCAGCAGCCAAGATCAATCCCAGTCAAGTGAGCAGTTCTTC

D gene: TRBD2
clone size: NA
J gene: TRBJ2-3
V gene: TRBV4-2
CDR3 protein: CASVLAPGTDTQYF
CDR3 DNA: TGTGCCAGCGTACTAGCGCCCGGGACAGATACGCAGTATTTT

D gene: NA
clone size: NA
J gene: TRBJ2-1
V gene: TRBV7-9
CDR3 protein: CASSPWRGGYNEQFF
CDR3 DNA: TGTGCCAGCAGCCCGTGGCGCGGTGGGTACAATGAGCAGTTCTTC

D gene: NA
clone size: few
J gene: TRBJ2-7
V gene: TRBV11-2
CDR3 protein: CASSLPGAYYEQYF
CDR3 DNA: TGTGCCAGCAGCTTACCGGGGGCTTACTACGAGCAGTACTTC

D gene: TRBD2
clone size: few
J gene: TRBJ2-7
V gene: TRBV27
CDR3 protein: CASSRTSGAYEQYF
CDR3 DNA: TGTGCCAGCAGTCGGACTAGCGGGGCCTACGAGCAGTACTTC

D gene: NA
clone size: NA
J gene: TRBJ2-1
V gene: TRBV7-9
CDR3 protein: CASTRDSNEQFF
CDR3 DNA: TGTGCCAGCACCCGGGACTCCAATGAGCAGTTCTTC

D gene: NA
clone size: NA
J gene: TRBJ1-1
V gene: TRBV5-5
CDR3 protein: CASSRGGHDGAFF
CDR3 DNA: TGTGCCAGCAGCAGAGGGGGACACGACGGAGCTTTCTTT

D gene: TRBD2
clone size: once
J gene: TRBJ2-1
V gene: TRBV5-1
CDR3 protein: CASSLAGWTSGNNEQFF
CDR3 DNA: TGCGCCAGCAGCCTGGCGGGGTGGACTAGCGGGAACAATGAGCAGTTCTTC

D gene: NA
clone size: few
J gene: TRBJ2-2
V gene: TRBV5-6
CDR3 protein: CASSPAGGENTGELFF
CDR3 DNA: TGTGCCAGCAGCCCCGCGGGCGGGGAGAACACCGGGGAGCTGTTTTTT

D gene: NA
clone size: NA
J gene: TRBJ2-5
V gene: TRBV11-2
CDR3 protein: CASSLETGGYETQYF
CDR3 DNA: TGTGCCAGCAGCTTAGAGACAGGTGGCTATGAGACCCAGTACTTC

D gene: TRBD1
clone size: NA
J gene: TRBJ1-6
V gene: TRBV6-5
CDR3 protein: CASSYGTAYNSPLHF
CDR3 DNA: TGTGCCAGCAGTTACGGGACAGCCTACAATTCACCCCTCCACTTT

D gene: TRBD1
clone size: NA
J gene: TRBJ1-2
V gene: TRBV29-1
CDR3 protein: CSVGDRGKNYGYTF
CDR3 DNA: TGCAGCGTTGGCGACAGGGGGAAGAACTATGGCTACACCTTC

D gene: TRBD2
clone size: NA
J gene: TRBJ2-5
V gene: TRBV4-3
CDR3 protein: CASSQAYPGRGQETQYF
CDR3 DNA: TGCGCCAGCAGCCAAGCTTATCCGGGGAGGGGACAAGAGACCCAGTACTTC

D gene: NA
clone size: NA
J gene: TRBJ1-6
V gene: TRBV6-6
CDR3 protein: CASTTVSNSPLHF
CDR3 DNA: TGTGCCAGCACGACAGTCTCAAATTCACCCCTCCACTTT

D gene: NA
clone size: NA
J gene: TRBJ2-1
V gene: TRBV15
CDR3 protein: CATSRDVNEQFF
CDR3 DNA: TGTGCCACCAGCAGAGATGTGAATGAGCAGTTCTTC

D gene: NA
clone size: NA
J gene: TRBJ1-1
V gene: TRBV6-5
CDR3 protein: CASSYGDYATYEFF
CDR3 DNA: TGTGCCAGCAGTTACGGAGATTACGCCACTTATGAGTTCTTT

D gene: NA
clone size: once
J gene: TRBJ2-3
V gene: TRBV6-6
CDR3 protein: CASSYGTTHTDTQYF
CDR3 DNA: TGTGCCAGCAGTTACGGGACCACACACACAGATACGCAGTATTTT

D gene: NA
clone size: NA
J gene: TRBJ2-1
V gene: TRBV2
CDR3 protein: CASSESWSTTYNEQFF
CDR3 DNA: TGTGCCAGCAGTGAGAGTTGGAGTACCACCTACAATGAGCAGTTCTTC

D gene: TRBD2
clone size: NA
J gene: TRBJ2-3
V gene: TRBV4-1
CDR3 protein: CASSDTIAGGRTDTQYF
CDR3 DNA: TGCGCCAGCAGCGATACCATAGCGGGGGGACGCACAGATACGCAGTATTTT

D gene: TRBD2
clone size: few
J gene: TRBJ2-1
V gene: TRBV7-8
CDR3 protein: CASSITTSGSYNEQFF
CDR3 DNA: TGTGCCAGCAGCATCACGACTAGCGGGAGTTACAATGAGCAGTTCTTC

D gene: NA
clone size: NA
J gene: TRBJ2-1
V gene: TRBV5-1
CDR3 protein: CASSLGGSTFF
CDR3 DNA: TGCGCCAGCAGCTTGGGGGGGTCCACGTTCTTC

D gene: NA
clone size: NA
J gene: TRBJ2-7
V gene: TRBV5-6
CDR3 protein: CASSRPPGAYEQYF
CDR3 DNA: TGTGCCAGCAGCCGTCCCCCCGGGGCCTACGAGCAGTACTTC

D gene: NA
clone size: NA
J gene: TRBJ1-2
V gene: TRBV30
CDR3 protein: CAWGSGRANYGYTF
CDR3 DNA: TGTGCCTGGGGCTCAGGGCGAGCTAACTATGGCTACACCTTC

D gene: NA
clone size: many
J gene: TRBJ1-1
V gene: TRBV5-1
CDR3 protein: CASSLSFGVPPAFF
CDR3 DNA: TGCGCCAGCAGCCTGAGTTTCGGGGTCCCTCCGGCTTTCTTT

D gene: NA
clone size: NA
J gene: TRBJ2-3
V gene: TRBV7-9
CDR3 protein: CASSFLGDTQYF
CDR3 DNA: TGTGCCAGCAGCTTTTTAGGGGATACGCAGTATTTT

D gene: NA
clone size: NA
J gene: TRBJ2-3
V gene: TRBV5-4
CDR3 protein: CASSLRAARLTDTQYF
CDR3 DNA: TGTGCCAGCAGCTTGAGGGCGGCCAGATTAACAGATACGCAGTATTTT

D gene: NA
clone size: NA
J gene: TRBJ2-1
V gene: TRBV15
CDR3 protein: CATSRETTNLEQFF
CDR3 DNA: TGTGCCACCAGCAGAGAAACTACGAATCTAGAGCAGTTCTTC

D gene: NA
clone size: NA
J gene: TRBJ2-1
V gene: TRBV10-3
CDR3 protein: CAISESAGRENYNEQFF
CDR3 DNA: TGTGCCATCAGTGAGTCCGCTGGTAGAGAAAACTACAATGAGCAGTTCTTC

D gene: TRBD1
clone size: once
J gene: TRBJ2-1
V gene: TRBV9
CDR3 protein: CASSERQGTNEQFF
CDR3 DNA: TGTGCCAGCAGCGAGCGACAGGGTACCAATGAGCAGTTCTTC

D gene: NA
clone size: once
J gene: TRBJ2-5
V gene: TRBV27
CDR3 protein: CASSFGHAATQYF
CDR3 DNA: TGTGCCAGCAGTTTCGGACATGCTGCGACCCAGTACTTC

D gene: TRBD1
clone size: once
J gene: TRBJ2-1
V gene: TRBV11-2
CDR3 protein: CASSSDRGSWNEQFF
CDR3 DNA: TGTGCCAGCAGCAGTGACAGGGGGTCGTGGAATGAGCAGTTCTTC

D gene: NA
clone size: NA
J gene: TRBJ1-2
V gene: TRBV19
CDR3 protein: CASSYRDLRYGYTF
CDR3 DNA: TGTGCCAGTAGCTACCGGGACCTTCGCTATGGCTACACCTTC

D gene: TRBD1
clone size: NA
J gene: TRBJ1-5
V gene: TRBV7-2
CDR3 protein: CASSSGQGPNQPQHF
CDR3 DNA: TGTGCCAGCAGCTCAGGACAGGGCCCCAATCAGCCCCAGCATTTT

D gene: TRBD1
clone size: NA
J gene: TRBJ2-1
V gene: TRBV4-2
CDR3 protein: CASSQYRQGSSYNEQFF
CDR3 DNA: TGTGCCAGCAGCCAATATAGACAGGGCAGCTCCTACAATGAGCAGTTCTTC

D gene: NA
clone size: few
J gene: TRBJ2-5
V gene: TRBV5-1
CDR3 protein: CASSLALGETQYF
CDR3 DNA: TGCGCCAGCAGCTTGGCCCTAGGAGAGACCCAGTACTTC